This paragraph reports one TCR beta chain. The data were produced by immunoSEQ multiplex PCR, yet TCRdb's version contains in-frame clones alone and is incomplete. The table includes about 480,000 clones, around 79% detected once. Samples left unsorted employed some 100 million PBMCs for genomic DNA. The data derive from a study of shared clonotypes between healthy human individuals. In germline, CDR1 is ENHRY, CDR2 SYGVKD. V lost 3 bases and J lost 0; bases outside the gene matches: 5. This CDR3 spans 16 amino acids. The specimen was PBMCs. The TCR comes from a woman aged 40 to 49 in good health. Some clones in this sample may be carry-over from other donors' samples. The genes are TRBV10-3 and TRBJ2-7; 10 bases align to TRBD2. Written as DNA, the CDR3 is TGTGCCATCAGTGACATAAGCGGGAGGGGCTCCTACGAGCAGTACTTC. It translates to CAISDISGRGSYEQYF.